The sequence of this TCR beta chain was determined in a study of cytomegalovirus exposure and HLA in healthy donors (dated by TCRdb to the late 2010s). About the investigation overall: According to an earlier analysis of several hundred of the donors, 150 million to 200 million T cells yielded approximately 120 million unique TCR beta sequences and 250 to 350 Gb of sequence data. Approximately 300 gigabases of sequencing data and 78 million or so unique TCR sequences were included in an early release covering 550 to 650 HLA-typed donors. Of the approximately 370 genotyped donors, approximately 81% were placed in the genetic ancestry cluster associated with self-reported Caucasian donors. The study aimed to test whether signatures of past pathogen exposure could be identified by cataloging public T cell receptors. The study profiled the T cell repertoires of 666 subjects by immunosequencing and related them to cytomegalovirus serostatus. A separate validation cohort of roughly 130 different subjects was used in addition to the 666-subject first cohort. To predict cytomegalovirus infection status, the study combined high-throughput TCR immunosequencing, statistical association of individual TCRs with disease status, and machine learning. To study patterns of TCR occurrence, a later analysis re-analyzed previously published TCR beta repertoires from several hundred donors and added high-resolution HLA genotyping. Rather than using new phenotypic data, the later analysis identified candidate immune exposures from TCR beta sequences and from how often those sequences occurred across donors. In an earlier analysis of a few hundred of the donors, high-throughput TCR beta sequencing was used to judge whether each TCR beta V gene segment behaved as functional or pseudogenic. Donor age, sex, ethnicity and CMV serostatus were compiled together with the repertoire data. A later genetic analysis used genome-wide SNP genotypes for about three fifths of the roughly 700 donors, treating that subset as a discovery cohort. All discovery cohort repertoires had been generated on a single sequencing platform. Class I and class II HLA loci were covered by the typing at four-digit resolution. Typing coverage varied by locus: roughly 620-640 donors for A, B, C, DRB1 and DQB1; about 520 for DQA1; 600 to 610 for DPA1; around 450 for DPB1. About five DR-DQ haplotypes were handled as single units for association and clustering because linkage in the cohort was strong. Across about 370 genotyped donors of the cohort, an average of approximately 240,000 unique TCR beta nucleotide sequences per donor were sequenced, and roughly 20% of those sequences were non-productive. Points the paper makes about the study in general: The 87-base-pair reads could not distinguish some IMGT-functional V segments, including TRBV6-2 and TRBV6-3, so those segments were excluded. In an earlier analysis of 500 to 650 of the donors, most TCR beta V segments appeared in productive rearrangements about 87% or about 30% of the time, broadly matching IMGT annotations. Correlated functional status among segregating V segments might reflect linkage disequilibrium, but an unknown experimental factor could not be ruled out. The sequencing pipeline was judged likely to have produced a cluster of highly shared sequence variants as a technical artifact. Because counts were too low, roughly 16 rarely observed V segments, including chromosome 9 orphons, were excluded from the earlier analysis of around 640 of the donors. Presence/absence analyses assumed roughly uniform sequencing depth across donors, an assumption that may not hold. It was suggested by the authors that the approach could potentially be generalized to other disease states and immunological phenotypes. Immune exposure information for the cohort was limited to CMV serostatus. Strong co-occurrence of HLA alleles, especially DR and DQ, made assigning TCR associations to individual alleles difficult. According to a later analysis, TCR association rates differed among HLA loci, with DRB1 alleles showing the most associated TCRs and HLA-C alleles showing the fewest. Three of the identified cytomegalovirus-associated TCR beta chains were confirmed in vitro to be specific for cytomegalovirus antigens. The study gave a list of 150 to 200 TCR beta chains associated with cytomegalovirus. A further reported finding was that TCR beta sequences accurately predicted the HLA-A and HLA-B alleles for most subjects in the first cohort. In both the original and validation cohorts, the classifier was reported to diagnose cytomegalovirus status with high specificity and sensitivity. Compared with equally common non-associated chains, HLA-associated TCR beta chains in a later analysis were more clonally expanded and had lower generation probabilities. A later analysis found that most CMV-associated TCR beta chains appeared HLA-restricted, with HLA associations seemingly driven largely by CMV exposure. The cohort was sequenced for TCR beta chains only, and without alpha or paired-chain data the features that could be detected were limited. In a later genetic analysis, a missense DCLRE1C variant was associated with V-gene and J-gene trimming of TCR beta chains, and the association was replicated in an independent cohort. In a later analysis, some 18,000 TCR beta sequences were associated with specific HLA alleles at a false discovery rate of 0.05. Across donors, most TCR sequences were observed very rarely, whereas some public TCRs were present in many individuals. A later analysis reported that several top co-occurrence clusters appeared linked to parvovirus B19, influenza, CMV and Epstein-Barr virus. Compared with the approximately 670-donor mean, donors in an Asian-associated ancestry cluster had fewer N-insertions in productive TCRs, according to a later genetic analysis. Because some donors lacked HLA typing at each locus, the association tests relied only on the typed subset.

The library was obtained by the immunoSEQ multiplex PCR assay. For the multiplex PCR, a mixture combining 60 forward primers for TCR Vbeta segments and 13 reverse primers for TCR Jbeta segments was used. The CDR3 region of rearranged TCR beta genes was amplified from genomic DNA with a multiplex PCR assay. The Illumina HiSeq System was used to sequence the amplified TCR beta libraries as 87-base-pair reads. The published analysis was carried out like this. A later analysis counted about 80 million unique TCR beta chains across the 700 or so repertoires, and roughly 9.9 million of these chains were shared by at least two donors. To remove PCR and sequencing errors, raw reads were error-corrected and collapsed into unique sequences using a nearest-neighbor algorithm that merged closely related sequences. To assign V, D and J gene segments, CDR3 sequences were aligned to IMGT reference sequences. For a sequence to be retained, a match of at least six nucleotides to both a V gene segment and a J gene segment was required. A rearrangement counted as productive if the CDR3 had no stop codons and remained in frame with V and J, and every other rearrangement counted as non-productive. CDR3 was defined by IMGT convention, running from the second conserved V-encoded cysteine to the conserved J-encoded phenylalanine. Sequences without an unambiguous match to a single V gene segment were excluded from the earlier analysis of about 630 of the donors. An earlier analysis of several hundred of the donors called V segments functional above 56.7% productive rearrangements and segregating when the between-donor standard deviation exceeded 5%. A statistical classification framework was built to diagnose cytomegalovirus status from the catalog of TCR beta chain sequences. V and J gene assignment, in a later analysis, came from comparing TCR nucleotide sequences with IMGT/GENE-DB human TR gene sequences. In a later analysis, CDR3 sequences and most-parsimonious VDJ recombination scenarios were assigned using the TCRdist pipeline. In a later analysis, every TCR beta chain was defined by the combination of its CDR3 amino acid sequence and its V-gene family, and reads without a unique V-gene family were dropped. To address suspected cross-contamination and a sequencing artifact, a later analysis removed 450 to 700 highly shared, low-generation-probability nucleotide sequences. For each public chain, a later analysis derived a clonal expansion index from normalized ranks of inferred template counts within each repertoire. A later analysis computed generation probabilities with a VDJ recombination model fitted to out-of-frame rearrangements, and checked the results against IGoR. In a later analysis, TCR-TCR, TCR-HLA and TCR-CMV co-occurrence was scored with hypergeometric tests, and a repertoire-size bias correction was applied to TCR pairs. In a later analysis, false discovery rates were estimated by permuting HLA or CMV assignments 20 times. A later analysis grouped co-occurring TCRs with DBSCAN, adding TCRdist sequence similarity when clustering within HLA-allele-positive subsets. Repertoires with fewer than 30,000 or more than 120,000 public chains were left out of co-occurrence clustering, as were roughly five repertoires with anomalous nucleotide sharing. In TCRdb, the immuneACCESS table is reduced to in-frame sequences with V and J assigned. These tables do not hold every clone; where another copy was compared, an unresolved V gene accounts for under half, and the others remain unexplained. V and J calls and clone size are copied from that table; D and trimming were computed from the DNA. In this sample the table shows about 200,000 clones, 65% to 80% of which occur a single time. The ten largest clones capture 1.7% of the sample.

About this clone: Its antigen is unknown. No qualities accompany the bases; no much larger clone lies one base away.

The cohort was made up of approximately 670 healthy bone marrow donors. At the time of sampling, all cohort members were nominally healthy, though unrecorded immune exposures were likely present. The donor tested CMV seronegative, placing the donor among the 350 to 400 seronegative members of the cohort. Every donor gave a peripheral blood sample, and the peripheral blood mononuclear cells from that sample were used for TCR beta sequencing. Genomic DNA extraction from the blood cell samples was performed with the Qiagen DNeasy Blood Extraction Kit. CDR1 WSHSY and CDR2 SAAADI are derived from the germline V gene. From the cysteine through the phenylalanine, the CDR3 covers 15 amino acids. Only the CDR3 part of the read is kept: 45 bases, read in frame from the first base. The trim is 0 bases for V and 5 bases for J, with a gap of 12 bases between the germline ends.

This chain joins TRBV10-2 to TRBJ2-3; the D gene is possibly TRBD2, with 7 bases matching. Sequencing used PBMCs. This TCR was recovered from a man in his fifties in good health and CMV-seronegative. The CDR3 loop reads CASSESGGRGDTQYF. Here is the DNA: TGCGCCAGCAGTGAGTCGGGGGGGCGTGGAGATACGCAGTATTTT.